These 20 T cell receptor beta chains were sequenced from one sample in a study of blood T cells in healthy people across ages. Primers used in a second PCR of roughly 7 to 12 cycles were a sample-barcoded 5' primer and a J-beta primer mix. TCRdb fed the 5' RACE reads into MiXCR, producing one record per CDR3 protein. The sample records about 1 million distinct CDR3 sequences, roughly 45% being singletons. Specimen: blood. Receptors were obtained from a woman in her sixties or seventies in good health.

In this sample, this clonotype turned up a few times. This rearrangement joins TRBV6-1 to TRBJ2-3; a weak D match, TRBD1 (6 bases). The CDR3 consists of 14 residues. Trimming stripped 7 bases from V and 6 bases from J, with 17 bases between. Per the germline V gene, CDR1 is MNHNS and CDR2 is SASEGT. CDR3 bases: TGTGCCAGCACCCGGCGGACAGCGGCGGATACGCAGTATTTT. This translates into CASTRRTAADTQYF.

The CDR3: CASSDPGQFEETQYF. CDR3 in DNA: TGTGCCAGCAGTGACCCGGGACAGTTTGAAGAGACCCAGTACTTC. V is TRBV6-4 and J is TRBJ2-7; TRBD1 aligns across 7 bases. The J call may be faulty, since TRBJ2-5 better matches the DNA end. The CDR3 is made up of 15 amino acids. The germline CDR1 and CDR2 sequences are MRHNA and SNTAGT.

The chain recombines TRBV7-3 with TRBJ2-4; 11 nucleotides match TRBD2. The CDR3 loop spans 20 amino acids. Per the germline V gene, CDR1 is SGHTA and CDR2 is FQGTGA. The ends lost 5 bases at V and 7 bases at J; junction bases unmatched: 22. This CDR3 is CASSHTPGLAAYPGRNIQYF. The CDR3, as DNA: TGTGCCAGCAGCCACACACCGGGACTAGCGGCCTACCCGGGGAGGAACATTCAGTACTTC.

V usage is TRBV27 and J usage is TRBJ1-1; no firm D call. This CDR3 has 13 amino acids. V was clipped by 6 bases and J by 1 base, with 9 bases between them. Per germline, CDR1 MNHEY and CDR2 SMNVEV (reference sequence). The CDR3 region has the DNA TGTGCCAGCAGACGAGAGGAGAACACTGAAGCTTTCTTT. Protein sequence: CASRREENTEAFF.

This CDR3 reads CASSYTRTSGSQNTGELFF. Written as DNA, the CDR3 is TGTGCCAGCAGTTACACCCGGACTAGCGGGAGCCAGAACACCGGGGAGCTGTTTTTT. This rearrangement joins TRBV6-2 or TRBV6-3 to TRBJ2-2, with TRBD2 matching over 13 bases. With V trimmed by 2 bases and J by 1 base, 7 bases remained unmatched. Per germline, CDR1 MNHEY and CDR2 SVGEGT. CDR3 length: 19 amino acids.

The rearrangement joins TRBV6-5 to TRBJ2-1, with 13 bases lining up with TRBD2. Germline lookup yields CDR1 MNHEY and CDR2 SVGAGI. Trimming at V came to 5 bases and at J to 9 bases, leaving 10 bases not matched to a gene. CDR3 length: 16 residues. CDR3 sequence: CASSHLLAGGPGEQFF. In DNA form, the CDR3 reads TGTGCCAGCAGTCATCTACTAGCGGGAGGGCCGGGTGAGCAGTTCTTC.

This clonotype has more than one count but fewer than ten. The chain recombines TRBV6-5 with TRBJ2-7; weak D call: TRBD2 (6 bases). The CDR3 has 15 residues. The V gene's germline CDR1 is MNHEY and CDR2 SVGAGI. V dropped 2 bases and J dropped 2 bases, with 13 bases sitting between them. The CDR3 here is CASSYLAGITYEQYF. CDR3 nucleotide sequence: TGTGCCAGCAGTTACCTTGCGGGGATCACCTACGAGCAGTACTTC.

This clonotype has a count of ten or more. V usage is TRBV29-1 and J usage is TRBJ2-5; D is ambiguous. CDR1 and CDR2 (germline): SQVTM, ANQGSEA. Trimming removed 3 bases at V and 2 bases at J, with 1 base between. This CDR3 has 10 amino acids. CDR3 DNA sequence: TGCAGCGTTGAGCAAGAGACCCAGTACTTC. It yields the protein CSVEQETQYF.

Concerning this clonotype itself: This may be a read error, as it is one base from a much larger clone. The V call is TRBV13, the J call TRBJ2-1, with D possibly matching TRBD2 (6 bases). V was shortened by 4 bases and J by 10 bases, with 20 bases between the two germline ends. CDR3 length: 15 amino acids. Germline CDR1 and CDR2: PRHDT and FYEKMQ (reference sequence). DNA for the CDR3: TGTGCCAGCAGCTCTCCGACTAGTGTGACCTACGAGCAGTTCTTC. Protein sequence: CASSSPTSVTYEQFF.

This clonotype was counted between two and nine times. The V and J genes are TRBV20-1 and TRBJ2-3; TRBD1 matches 8 bases. The CDR3 loop spans 15 amino acids. Germline CDR1 reads DFQATT; CDR2 reads SNEGSKA (reference sequence). V lost 6 bases to trimming and J lost 4 bases; unmatched junction nucleotides: 12. The CDR3 spells CSAPSDRAVADTQYF. CDR3 DNA sequence: TGCAGTGCCCCTTCGGACAGGGCAGTCGCAGATACGCAGTATTTT.

The J gene is TRBJ2-5, the V gene TRBV7-9; D is unclear. V shed 5 bases and J shed 6 bases, with 10 bases lying between them. This CDR3 is 12 amino acids long. Germline values: CDR1 SEHNR, CDR2 FQNEAQ (reference sequence). In DNA form, the CDR3 reads TGTGCCAGCAGCGCACCCCGCAAGACCCAGTACTTC. Encoded protein: CASSAPRKTQYF.

This clonotype has more than one count but fewer than ten. This chain uses TRBV5-5 with TRBJ2-1; maybe TRBD2 (5 bases). The germline V gene encodes CDR1 SGHKS and CDR2 YYEKEE (reference sequence). Trimming took 2 bases from V and 6 from J, leaving 9 bases between them. The CDR3 length is 13 residues. CDR3 bases: TGTGCCAGCAGCTTCCCTAGCACCAATGAGCAGTTCTTC. Translated: CASSFPSTNEQFF. Together with reference TRBV5-5 and TRBJ2-1, the CDR3 gives the full variable domain: DAGVTQSPTHLIKTRGQQVTLRCSPISGHKSVSWYQQVLGQGPQFIFQYYEKEERGRGNFPDRFSARQFPNYSSELNVNALLLGDSALYLCASSFPSTNEQFFGPGTRLTVL.

A note on this clonotype: One end of the junction does not line up with germline, which may come from a read error. This sequence joins TRBV5-1 and TRBJ2-3; 11 bases line up with TRBD2. The CDR3 covers 17 residues. The germline gives CDR1 SGHRS, CDR2 YFSETQ. Here the CDR3 reads CTSSLDLAGGSTDTQYF. The CDR3 DNA reads TGCACCAGCAGCTTGGACCTAGCGGGAGGTTCCACGGATACGCAGTATTTT.

The V call is TRBV28, the J call TRBJ1-2; D uncertain. The V gene's germline CDR1 is MDHEN and CDR2 SYDVKM. CDR3 length equals 12 residues. V lost 2 bases, J lost 4 bases, and 5 bases lay in between. Here the CDR3 reads CASSLNRYGYTF. CDR3 sequence (DNA): TGTGCCAGCAGTTTAAACCGCTATGGCTACACCTTC.

Only a few counts were recorded for this clonotype. The chain joins TRBV7-9 to TRBJ2-5, with D maybe TRBD1 (6 bases). CDR3 length: 14 residues. The germline CDR1 and CDR2 sequences are SEHNR and FQNEAQ (reference sequence). V dropped 6 bases and J dropped 7 bases, with 18 bases sitting between them. CDR3: CASRLRTEKGTQYF. The CDR3 coding sequence is TGTGCCAGCAGGCTCCGGACAGAGAAGGGGACCCAGTACTTC.

The table lists this clonotype with many counts. The chain employs TRBV20-1 and TRBJ2-1; TRBD1 matches at 7 bases. With V trimmed by 7 bases and J by 1 base, 4 bases remained unmatched. The CDR3 sequence is 13 residues long. Looked up from germline, CDR1 is DFQATT and CDR2 is SNEGSKA (reference sequence). The CDR3, as DNA: TGCAGTGGGCACAGGGGTTCCTACAATGAGCAGTTCTTC. This encodes CSGHRGSYNEQFF.

This clonotype was found once. A read error is possible here, since a much larger clone lies one base away. The J gene is TRBJ2-7, the V gene TRBV29-1; no clear D. CDR1 is SQVTM, CDR2 ANQGSEA, per germline. V was clipped by 0 bases and J by 2 bases, with 11 bases between them. The CDR3 covers 14 residues. The DNA of the CDR3 is TGCAGCGTTGAAGACCACGAAAGGCCCTACGAGCAGTACTTC. Its translation: CSVEDHERPYEQYF.

The chain combines TRBV20-1 with TRBJ2-3; D could derive from TRBD1 or TRBD2 (6 bases each). This CDR3 region has 16 residues. V was clipped by 0 bases and J by 11 bases, with 24 bases between them. The germline CDR1 and CDR2 sequences are DFQATT and SNEGSKA (reference sequence). The CDR3 sequence is CSAREPLRGPLGLQYF. Written as DNA, the CDR3 is TGCAGTGCTAGAGAACCCCTCCGGGGGCCTCTCGGTCTGCAGTATTTT.

This sequence joins TRBV5-1 and TRBJ2-1; 7 nucleotides line up with TRBD1. Germline trimming cut 4 bases from V and 3 bases from J; bases unmatched to any gene: 7. This CDR3 has 15 residues. CDR1 is SGHRS, CDR2 YFSETQ, per germline. The DNA of the CDR3 is TGCGCCAGCAGCACCGGACAGGCCATCTACAATGAGCAGTTCTTC. Its protein product is CASSTGQAIYNEQFF. Full variable domain (rest looked up from reference TRBV5-1 and TRBJ2-1): KAGVTQTPRYLIKTRGQQVTLSCSPISGHRSVSWYQQTPGQGLQFLFEYFSETQRNKGNFPGRFSGRQFSNSRSEMNVSTLELGDSALYLCASSTGQAIYNEQFFGPGTRLTVL.

The table lists this clonotype with a few counts. The genes are TRBV27 and TRBJ2-1; 16 positions match TRBD2. V trimming: 4 bases; J trimming: 11 bases; junction bases outside the gene matches: 11. From germline, CDR1 is MNHEY and CDR2 SMNVEV (reference sequence). The CDR3 is 17 amino acids. This CDR3 is CASSSGTSGRAAGKQFF. DNA of the CDR3: TGTGCCAGCAGTTCTGGGACTAGCGGGAGGGCCGCGGGGAAGCAGTTCTTC.